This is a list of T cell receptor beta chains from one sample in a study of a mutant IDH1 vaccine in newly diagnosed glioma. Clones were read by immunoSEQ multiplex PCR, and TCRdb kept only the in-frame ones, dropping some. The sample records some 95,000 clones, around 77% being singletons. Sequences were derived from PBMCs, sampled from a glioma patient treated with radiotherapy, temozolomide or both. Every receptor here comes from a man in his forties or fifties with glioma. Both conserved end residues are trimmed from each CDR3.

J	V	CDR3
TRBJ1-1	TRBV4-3	ASSQDRLGVDTEAF
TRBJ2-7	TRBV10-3	AISESRFYEQY
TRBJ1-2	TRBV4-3	ASSQDRVGNYGYT
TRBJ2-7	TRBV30	AWSVNGYEQY
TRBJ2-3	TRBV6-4	ASSERGGTDTQY
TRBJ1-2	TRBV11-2	ASSLAGAEGYGYT
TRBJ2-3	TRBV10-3	AIRRGPSTDTQY
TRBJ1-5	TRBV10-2	ASSEPHGGLNQPQH
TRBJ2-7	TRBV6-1	ATELAGGKYEQY
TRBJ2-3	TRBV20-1	SATTSNTQY
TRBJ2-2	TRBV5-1	ASSLDRGSTGELF
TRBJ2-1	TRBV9	ASSVAPRAGPLEQF
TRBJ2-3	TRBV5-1	ASSLRGAASTDTQY
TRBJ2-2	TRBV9	ASSWVTGELF
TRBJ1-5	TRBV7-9	ASSPSQNQPQH
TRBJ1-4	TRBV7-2	ASSRDRGKSEKLF
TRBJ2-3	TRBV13	ASSPMGLAGAEDTQY
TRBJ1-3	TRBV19	ASSIFAARSGNTIY
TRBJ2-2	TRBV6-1	ASSGQNTGELF
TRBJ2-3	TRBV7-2	ASSPLASDTQY
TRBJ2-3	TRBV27	ASSLEIGADTQY
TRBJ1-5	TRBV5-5	ASSLGGTGHQPQH
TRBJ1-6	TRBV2	ASSSPGGENSPLH
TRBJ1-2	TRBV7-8	ASSSDRFSNYGYT
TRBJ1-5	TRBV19	ASSIPAGRRVSQH
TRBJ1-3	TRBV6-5	ASSWDRGHNTIY
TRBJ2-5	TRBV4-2	ASSPEGAGGETQY
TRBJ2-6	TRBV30	AWMAGSSGANVLT
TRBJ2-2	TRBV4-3	ASSQPSPGNTGELF
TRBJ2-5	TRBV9	ASSVRGGEAGETQY
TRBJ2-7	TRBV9	ASSVGGNYEQY
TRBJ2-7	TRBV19	ASGQGAYEQY
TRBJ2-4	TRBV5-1	ASSLVGGDPIY
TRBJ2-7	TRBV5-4	ASSIGQGSSYEQY
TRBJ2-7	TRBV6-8	ASSYYPARLSGYEQY
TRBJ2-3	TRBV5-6	ASSGGTSGRTDTQY
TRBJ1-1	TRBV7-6	ASSLSGNTEAF
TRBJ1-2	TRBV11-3	ASSPYQGNYGYT
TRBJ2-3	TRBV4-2	ASSQDASGVSDTQY
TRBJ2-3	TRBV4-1	ASSHQGRSRTDTQY
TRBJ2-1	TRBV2	ASSEGEQF
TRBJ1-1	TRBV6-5	AIRGGRDTEAF